The source of this T cell receptor (beta chain) is a study of cytomegalovirus exposure and HLA in healthy donors. This clone was picked up a small number of times. The CDR3 has 18 amino acids. PCR employed 60 Vbeta and 13 Jbeta primers. Sequencing was performed with immunoSEQ multiplex PCR; in TCRdb, only in-frame clones are kept and a portion is missing. The sample lists 130,000 or so clones; roughly 75% were seen once. This chain links TRBV1 with TRBJ2-7; TRBD2, the D gene given by the table, was not confirmed from the DNA. TRBV1 is a recognized pseudogene. The sample consisted of PBMCs. This TCR came from a man younger than 40 in good health and CMV-seronegative. CDR3 protein: CTSSQEGTSGRPWNEQYF. DNA of the CDR3: TGCACCAGCAGCCAAGAAGGGACTAGCGGGAGGCCATGGAACGAGCAGTACTTC.